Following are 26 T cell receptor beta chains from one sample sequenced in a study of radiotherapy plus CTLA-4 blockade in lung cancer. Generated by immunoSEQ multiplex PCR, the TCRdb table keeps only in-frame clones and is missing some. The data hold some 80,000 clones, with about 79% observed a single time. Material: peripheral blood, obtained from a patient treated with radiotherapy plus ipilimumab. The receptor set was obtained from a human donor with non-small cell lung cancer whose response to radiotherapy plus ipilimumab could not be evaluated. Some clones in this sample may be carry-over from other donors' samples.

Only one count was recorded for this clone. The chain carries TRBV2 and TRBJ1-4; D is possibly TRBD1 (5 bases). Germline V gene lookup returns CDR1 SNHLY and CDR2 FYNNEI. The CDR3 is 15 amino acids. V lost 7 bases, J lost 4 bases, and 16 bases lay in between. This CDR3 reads CASTLGAGINEKLFF. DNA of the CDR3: TGTGCCAGCACCCTAGGGGCAGGGATTAATGAAAAACTGTTTTTT.

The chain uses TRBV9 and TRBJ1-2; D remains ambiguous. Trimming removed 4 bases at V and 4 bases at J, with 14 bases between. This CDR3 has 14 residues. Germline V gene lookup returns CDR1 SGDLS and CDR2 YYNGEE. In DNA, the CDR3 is TGTGCCAGCAGCCCCGCCCCCCGCGCCTATGGCTACACCTTC. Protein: CASSPAPRAYGYTF.

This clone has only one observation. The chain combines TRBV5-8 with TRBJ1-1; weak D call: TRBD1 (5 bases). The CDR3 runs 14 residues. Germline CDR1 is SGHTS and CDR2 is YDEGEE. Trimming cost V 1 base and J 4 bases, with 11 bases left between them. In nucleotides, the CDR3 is TGTGCCAGCAGCTTGAGGGGTTTGGGCACTGAAGCTTTCTTT. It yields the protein CASSLRGLGTEAFF.

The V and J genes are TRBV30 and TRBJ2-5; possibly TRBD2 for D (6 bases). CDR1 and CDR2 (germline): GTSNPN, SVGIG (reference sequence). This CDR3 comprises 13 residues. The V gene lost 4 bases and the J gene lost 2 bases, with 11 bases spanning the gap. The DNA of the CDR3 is TGTGCCTGGATTGATGGGGGGCAAGAGACCCAGTACTTC. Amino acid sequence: CAWIDGGQETQYF.

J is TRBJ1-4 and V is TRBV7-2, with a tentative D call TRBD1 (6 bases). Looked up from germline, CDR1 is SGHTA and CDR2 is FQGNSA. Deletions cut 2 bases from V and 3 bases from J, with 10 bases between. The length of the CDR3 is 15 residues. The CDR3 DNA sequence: TGTGCCAGCAGCTTAAGAGGACAGCCTAATGAAAAACTGTTTTTT. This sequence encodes CASSLRGQPNEKLFF. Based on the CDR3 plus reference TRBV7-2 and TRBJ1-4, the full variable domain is GAGVSQSPSNKVTEKGKDVELRCDPISGHTALYWYRQSLGQGLEFLIYFQGNSAPDKSGLPSDRFSAERTGGSVSTLTIQRTQQEDSAVYLCASSLRGQPNEKLFFGSGTQLSVL.

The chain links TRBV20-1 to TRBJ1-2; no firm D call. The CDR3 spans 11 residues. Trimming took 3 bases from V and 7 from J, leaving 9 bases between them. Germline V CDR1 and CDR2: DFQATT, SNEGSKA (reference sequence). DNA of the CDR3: TGCAGTGCTAGCGGTGAGGGTGGCTACACCTTC. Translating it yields CSASGEGGYTF.

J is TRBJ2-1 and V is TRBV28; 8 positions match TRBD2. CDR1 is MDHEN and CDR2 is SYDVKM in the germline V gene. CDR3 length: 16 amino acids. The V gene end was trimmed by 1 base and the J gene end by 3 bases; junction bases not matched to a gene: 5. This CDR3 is CASSLLGRGGYNEQFF. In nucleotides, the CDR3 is TGTGCCAGCAGTTTATTAGGCCGGGGGGGCTACAATGAGCAGTTCTTC.

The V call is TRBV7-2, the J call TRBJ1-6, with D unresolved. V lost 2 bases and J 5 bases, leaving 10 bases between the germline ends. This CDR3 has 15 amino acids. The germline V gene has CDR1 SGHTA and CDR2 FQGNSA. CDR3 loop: CASSLLAGNNSPLHF. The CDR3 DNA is TGTGCCAGCAGCTTATTGGCCGGGAATAATTCACCCCTCCACTTT.

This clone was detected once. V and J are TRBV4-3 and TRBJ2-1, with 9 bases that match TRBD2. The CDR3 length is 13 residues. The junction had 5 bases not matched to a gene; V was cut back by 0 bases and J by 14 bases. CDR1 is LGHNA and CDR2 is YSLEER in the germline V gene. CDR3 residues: CASSQEPGLAEFF. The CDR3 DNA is TGCGCCAGCAGCCAAGAACCGGGACTAGCTGAGTTCTTC.

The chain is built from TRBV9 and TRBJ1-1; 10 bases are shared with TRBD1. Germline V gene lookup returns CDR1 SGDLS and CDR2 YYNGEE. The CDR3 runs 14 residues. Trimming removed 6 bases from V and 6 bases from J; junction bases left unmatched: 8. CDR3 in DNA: TGTGCCAGCAATGGGGGACAGGGGCTGGCTGAAGCTTTCTTT. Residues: CASNGGQGLAEAFF.

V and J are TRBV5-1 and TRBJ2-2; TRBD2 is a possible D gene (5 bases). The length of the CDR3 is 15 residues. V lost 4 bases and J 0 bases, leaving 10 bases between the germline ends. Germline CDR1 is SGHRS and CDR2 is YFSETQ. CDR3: CASSNRTSNTGELFF. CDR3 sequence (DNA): TGCGCCAGCAGCAATCGGACTTCGAACACCGGGGAGCTGTTTTTT.

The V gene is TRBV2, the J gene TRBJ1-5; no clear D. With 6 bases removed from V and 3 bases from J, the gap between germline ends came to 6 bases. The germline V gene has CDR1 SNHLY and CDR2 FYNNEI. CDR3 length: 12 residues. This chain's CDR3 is CASSADNQPQHF. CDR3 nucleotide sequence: TGTGCCAGCAGCGCAGACAATCAGCCCCAGCATTTT.

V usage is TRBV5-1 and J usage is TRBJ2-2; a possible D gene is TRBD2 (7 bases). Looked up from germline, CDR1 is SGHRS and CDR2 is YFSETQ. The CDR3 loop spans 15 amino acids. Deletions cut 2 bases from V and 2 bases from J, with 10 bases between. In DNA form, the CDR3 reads TGCGCCAGCAGCTTCGGGGGGCCCAACACCGGGGAGCTGTTTTTT. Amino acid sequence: CASSFGGPNTGELFF.

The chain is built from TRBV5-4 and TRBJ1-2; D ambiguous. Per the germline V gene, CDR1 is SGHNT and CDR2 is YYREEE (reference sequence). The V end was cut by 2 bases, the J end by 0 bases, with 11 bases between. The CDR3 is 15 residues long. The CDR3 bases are TGTGCCAGCAGCTTCCCTTCCCCTTCTAACTATGGCTACACCTTC. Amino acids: CASSFPSPSNYGYTF.

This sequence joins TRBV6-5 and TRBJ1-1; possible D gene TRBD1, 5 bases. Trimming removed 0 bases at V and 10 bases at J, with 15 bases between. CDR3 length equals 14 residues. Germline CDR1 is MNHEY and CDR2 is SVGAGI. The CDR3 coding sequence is TGTGCCAGCAGTTACTCGGGAGGGGTGACAGCAGCTTTCTTT. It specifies CASSYSGGVTAAFF.

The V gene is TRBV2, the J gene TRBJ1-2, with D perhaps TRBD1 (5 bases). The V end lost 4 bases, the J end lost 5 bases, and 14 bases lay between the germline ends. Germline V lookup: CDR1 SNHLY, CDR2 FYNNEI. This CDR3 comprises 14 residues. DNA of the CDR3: TGTGCCAGCAGTGGGGAAGCAGGGAGGTATGGCTACACCTTC. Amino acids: CASSGEAGRYGYTF.

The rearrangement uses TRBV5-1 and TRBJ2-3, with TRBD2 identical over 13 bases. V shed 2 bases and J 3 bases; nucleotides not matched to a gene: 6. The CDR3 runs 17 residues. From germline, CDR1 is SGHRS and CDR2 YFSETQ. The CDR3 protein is CASSLTGTSGATDTQYF. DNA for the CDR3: TGCGCCAGCAGCTTAACCGGGACTAGCGGGGCTACAGATACGCAGTATTTT. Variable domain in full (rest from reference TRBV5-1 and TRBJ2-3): KAGVTQTPRYLIKTRGQQVTLSCSPISGHRSVSWYQQTPGQGLQFLFEYFSETQRNKGNFPGRFSGRQFSNSRSEMNVSTLELGDSALYLCASSLTGTSGATDTQYFGPGTRLTVL.

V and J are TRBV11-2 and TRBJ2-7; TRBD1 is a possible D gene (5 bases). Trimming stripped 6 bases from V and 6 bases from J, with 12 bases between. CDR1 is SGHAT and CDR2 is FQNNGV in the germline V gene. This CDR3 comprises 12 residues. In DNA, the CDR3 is TGTGCCAGCAGGGGGCAGTCGAGCGAGCAGTACTTC. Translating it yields CASRGQSSEQYF.

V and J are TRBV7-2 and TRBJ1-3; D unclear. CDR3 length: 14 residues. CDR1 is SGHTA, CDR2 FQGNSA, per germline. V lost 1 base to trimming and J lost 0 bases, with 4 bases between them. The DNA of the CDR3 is TGTGCCAGCAGCTTAGGTAGCTCTGGAAACACCATATATTTT. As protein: CASSLGSSGNTIYF.

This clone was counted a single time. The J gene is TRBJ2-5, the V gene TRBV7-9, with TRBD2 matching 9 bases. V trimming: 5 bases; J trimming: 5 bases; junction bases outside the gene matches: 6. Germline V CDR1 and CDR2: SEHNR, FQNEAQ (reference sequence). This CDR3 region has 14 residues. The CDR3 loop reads CASSPGLAVETQYF. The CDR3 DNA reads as TGTGCCAGCAGCCCGGGACTAGCTGTGGAGACCCAGTACTTC.

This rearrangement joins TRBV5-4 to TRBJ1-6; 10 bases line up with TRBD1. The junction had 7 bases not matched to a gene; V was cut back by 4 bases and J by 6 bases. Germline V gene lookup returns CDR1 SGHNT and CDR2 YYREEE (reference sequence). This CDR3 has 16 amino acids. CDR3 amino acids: CASSIGQGVGNSPLHF. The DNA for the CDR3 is TGTGCCAGCAGCATCGGACAGGGGGTTGGTAATTCACCCCTCCACTTT.

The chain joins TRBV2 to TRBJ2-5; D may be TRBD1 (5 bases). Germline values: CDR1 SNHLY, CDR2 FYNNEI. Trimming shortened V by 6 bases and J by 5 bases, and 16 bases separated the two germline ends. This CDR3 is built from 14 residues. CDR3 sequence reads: CASRHDDRRETQYF. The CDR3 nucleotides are TGTGCCAGCAGGCACGACGACAGACGGGAGACCCAGTACTTC.

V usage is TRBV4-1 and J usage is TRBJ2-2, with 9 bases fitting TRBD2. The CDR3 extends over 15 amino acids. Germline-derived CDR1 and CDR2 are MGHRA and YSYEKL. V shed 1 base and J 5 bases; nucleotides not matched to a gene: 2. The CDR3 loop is CASSQGGGVTGELFF. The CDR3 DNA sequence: TGCGCCAGCAGCCAAGGCGGGGGGGTTACCGGGGAGCTGTTTTTT.

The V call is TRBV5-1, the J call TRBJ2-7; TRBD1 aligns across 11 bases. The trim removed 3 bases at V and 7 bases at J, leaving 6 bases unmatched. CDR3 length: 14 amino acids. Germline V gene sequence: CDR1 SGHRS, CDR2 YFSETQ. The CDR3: CASSYSGDRGEQYF. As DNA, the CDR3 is TGCGCCAGCAGCTACTCCGGGGACAGGGGGGAGCAGTACTTC.

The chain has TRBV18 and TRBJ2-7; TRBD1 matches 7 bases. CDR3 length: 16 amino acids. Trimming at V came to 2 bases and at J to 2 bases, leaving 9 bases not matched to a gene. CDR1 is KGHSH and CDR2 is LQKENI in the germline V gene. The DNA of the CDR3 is TGTGCCAGCTCACCAGGGCTACAGGGGAAGACCTACGAGCAGTACTTC. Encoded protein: CASSPGLQGKTYEQYF.

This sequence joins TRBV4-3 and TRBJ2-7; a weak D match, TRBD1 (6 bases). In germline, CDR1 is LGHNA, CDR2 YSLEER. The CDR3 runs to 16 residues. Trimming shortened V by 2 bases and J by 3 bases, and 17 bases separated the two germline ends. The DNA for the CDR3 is TGCGCCAGCAGCCAATCCCGAATCCAGGGGCTCTACGAGCAGTACTTC. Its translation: CASSQSRIQGLYEQYF.